The clone carrying this TCR beta chain came up a few times. Antigen unknown. This record comes from a study of CD8 T cells in ankylosing spondylitis. General study results and limits: Clones linked to disease, bearing a CD8+ phenotype, were relatively rare in peripheral blood. Enrichment of disease-linked clones was reportedly significant in matched ankylosing spondylitis synovial fluid. Fewer than ten highly homologous variants made up a TCR beta motif that seemed to typify ankylosing spondylitis blood. Several of the motif variants were reported before in synovial fluid and blood from reactive arthritis.

There are 14 residues in the CDR3. V lost 3 bases and J lost 3, with 11 bases in between. Germline V CDR1 and CDR2: MNHEY, SVGAGI. TCR beta libraries were made by quantitative 5'-RACE with molecular barcodes. TCRdb fed the 5' RACE reads into MiXCR, producing one record per CDR3 protein. The profile covers just under 550,000 distinct CDR3 sequences, with roughly 12% appearing a single time and approximately 7% taken by the ten largest. The gene calls are TRBV6-5 and TRBJ1-1; D might be TRBD1 (6 bases). This clonotype was obtained from a male donor with ankylosing spondylitis. The sequenced material came from blood, either unsorted or a sorted T cell fraction (not recorded which). The CDR3 reads CASSYGGADTEAFF. As DNA, the CDR3 is TGTGCCAGCAGTTATGGGGGCGCGGACACTGAAGCTTTCTTT.